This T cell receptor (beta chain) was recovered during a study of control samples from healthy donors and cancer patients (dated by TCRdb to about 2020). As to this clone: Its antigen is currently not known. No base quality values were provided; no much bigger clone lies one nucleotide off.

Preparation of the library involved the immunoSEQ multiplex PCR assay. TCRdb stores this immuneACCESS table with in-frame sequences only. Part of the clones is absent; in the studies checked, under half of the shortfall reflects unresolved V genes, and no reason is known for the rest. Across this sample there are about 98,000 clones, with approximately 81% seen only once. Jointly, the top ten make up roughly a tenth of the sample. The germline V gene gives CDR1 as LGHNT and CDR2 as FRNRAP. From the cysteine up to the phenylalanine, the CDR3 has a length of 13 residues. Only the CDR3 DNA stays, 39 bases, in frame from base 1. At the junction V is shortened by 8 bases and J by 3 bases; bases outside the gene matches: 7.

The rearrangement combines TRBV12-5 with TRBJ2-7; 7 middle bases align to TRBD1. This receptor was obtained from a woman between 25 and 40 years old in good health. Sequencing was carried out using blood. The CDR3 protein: CASTNRGNYEQYF. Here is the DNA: TGTGCTAGTACAAACAGGGGTAACTACGAGCAGTACTTC.